These 15 T cell receptor beta chains came from one sample sequenced in a study of lymphopenia after photon versus proton radiotherapy. Libraries were prepared by immunoSEQ multiplex PCR; TCRdb keeps only in-frame clonotypes and omits some of them. Among about 64,000 clones listed, approximately 90% were seen once. Here the sequenced sample was peripheral blood, taken from a patient treated with proton-based radiotherapy. The receptor source for this set is an older man with esophageal cancer.

This chain connects TRBV27 to TRBJ1-5; D is undetermined. CDR1 MNHEY and CDR2 SMNVEV come from the germline V gene (reference sequence). The germline V and J ends were trimmed by 3 bases and 5 bases, with 11 bases remaining between them. The CDR3 extends over 14 amino acids. The CDR3 coding sequence is TGTGCCAGCAGTTTTGGAGGCCCCCATCAGCCCCAGCATTTT. Its translation: CASSFGGPHQPQHF.

This clone appeared once. The V gene is TRBV6-4, the J gene TRBJ1-2, with 7 bases fitting TRBD1. This CDR3 is 15 amino acids long. CDR1 and CDR2 from the germline V gene are MRHNA and SNTAGT. The V segment lost 4 bases and the J segment 2 bases; nucleotides outside the gene matches: 7. CDR3 loop: CASSARQGPNYGYTF. The CDR3 nucleotides are TGTGCCAGCAGTGCTCGACAGGGTCCCAACTATGGCTACACCTTC.

The chain has TRBV6-5 and TRBJ2-2; D uncertain. V was shortened by 10 bases and J by 5 bases, with 8 bases between the two germline ends. CDR3 size: 11 residues. Germline CDR1 MNHEY, CDR2 SVGAGI. CDR3 residues: CATRRTGELFF. As DNA, the CDR3 is TGTGCCACCCGCAGAACCGGGGAGCTGTTTTTT.

The chain links TRBV21-1 to TRBJ2-5. TRBV21-1 is deemed a pseudogene. CDR3 size: 16 residues. The CDR3 here is CASSKAHGGRVETQYF. The CDR3 DNA reads TGTGCCAGCAGCAAAGCGCATGGGGGGCGCGTCGAGACCCAGTACTTC.

The rearrangement joins TRBV15 to TRBJ2-1; D is uncertain. Germline CDR1 LNHNV, CDR2 YYDKDF (reference sequence). V lost 3 bases and J 10 bases, leaving 16 bases between the germline ends. The CDR3 has 14 residues. CDR3: CATSRDLAEGEQFF. For the CDR3, the DNA is TGTGCCACCAGCAGGGATCTTGCGGAAGGCGAGCAGTTCTTC.

A few counts support this clone. The chain combines TRBV4-1 with TRBJ2-1; D gene ambiguous. V gave up 1 base and J gave up 0 bases, with 13 bases separating them. Germline CDR1 reads MGHRA; CDR2 reads YSYEKL. The CDR3 extends over 17 amino acids. DNA for the CDR3: TGCGCCAGCAGCCAAGCTGAGACTTTAGGCTCCTACAATGAGCAGTTCTTC. Its protein product is CASSQAETLGSYNEQFF.

The chain employs TRBV7-9 and TRBJ2-3; tentative D call: TRBD2 (6 bases). The CDR3 has 17 residues. V was clipped by 1 base and J by 3 bases, with 17 bases between them. Germline V gene lookup returns CDR1 SEHNR and CDR2 FQNEAQ (reference sequence). The CDR3 nucleotides are TGTGCCAGCAGCTTAGGAGCGGCGGGGCGGGGTACAGATACGCAGTATTTT. The encoded protein is CASSLGAAGRGTDTQYF.

V usage is TRBV6-1 and J usage is TRBJ1-1; D uncertain. The length of the CDR3 is 13 residues. The ends were cut back, 5 bases at V and 5 bases at J, with 12 bases in the middle. Germline CDR1 and CDR2: MNHNS and SASEGT. The CDR3 here is CASSLGHRTEAFF. The CDR3 DNA reads as TGTGCCAGCAGTCTGGGTCACAGAACTGAAGCTTTCTTT.

The CDR3 DNA is TGTGCCTGGAGTCCCCCCTCCGGAGGGAACACTGAAGCTTTCTTT. Amino acid sequence: CAWSPPSGGNTEAFF. This rearrangement joins TRBV30 to TRBJ1-1; D is unclear. CDR3 size: 15 residues. V shed 2 bases and J shed 1 base, with 14 bases lying between them. Germline loops: CDR1 GTSNPN, CDR2 SVGIG (reference sequence).

The chain has TRBV5-1 and TRBJ1-1; TRBD1 agrees at 8 bases. Germline V gene lookup returns CDR1 SGHRS and CDR2 YFSETQ. The junction had 7 bases not matched to a gene; V was cut back by 0 bases and J by 3 bases. CDR3 length: 16 residues. CDR3 DNA: TGCGCCAGCAGCTTGGGGACAGGGTCTTTGGACACTGAAGCTTTCTTT. Translating gives CASSLGTGSLDTEAFF.

The chain recombines TRBV9 with TRBJ2-1; the D is unclear. V lost 4 bases, J lost 4 bases, and 12 bases lay in between. This CDR3 is built from 14 residues. Germline V gene sequence: CDR1 SGDLS, CDR2 YYNGEE. The CDR3 protein is CASSYSANYNEQFF. The CDR3, as DNA: TGTGCCAGCAGCTATTCTGCCAATTACAATGAGCAGTTCTTC.

The rearrangement uses TRBV11-2 and TRBJ1-1; D gene unclear. From germline, CDR1 is SGHAT and CDR2 FQNNGV. CDR3 length: 16 residues. V was trimmed by 1 base and J by 7 bases, leaving 19 bases between them. The CDR3 sequence: CASSLGAARLLSEAFF. In DNA form, the CDR3 reads TGTGCCAGCAGCTTAGGCGCGGCAAGGCTGCTCAGTGAAGCTTTCTTT.

The chain has TRBV2 and TRBJ2-3; 9 bases map to TRBD2. Looked up from germline, CDR1 is SNHLY and CDR2 is FYNNEI. V lost 4 bases to trimming and J lost 9 bases; unmatched junction nucleotides: 8. The CDR3 is made up of 14 amino acids. CDR3 DNA sequence: TGTGCCAGCAGTGGGGGGACTAGCCTAGGCACGCAGTATTTT. It codes for CASSGGTSLGTQYF.

This chain links TRBV15 with TRBJ2-7; TRBD2 agrees at 8 bases. Trimming at V came to 5 bases and at J to 2 bases, leaving 17 bases not matched to a gene. The CDR3 extends over 18 amino acids. Germline CDR1 is LNHNV and CDR2 is YYDKDF (reference sequence). The CDR3 loop reads CATSPPPRSGKDPYEQYF. CDR3 coding DNA: TGTGCCACCAGCCCCCCACCTCGTAGCGGGAAGGACCCCTACGAGCAGTACTTC.

The V call is TRBV7-9, the J call TRBJ2-7, with 14 bases that match TRBD2. Germline CDR1 SEHNR, CDR2 FQNEAQ (reference sequence). The CDR3 extends over 14 amino acids. V lost 3 bases, J lost 5 bases, and 0 bases stayed unmatched. The CDR3 region has the DNA TGTGCCAGCAGCTTGGGACTAGCGGGAGACGAGCAGTACTTC. Protein: CASSLGLAGDEQYF.